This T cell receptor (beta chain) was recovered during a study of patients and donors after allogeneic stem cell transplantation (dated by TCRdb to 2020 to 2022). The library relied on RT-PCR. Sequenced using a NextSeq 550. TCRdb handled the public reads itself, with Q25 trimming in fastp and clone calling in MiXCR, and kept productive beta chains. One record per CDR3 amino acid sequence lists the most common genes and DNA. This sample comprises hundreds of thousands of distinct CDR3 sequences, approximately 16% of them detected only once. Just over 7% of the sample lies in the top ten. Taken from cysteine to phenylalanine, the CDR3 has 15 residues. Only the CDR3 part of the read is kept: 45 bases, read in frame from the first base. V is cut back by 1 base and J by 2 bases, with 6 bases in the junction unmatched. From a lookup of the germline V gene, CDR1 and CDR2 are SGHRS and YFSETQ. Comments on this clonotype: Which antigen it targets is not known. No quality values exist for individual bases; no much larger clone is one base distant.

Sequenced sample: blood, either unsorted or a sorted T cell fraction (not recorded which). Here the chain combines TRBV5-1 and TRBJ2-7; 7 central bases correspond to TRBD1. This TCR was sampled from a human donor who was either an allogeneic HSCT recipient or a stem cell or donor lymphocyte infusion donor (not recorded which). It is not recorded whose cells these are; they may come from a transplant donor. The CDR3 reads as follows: CASSLSPDRTYEQYF. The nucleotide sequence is TGCGCCAGCAGCTTGAGCCCGGACAGGACCTACGAGCAGTACTTC.